This TCR beta chain was recovered during a study of post-analysis software for immune sequencing data. Overall study results and limits: Among roughly five TRBV segments more frequent in patients than controls were TRBV5-6, TRBV5-1 and TRBV20-1. Strong co-clustering by F measure was evident for samples that had been prepared in the same batch.

The TCR beta cDNA libraries carried unique molecular identifiers. TCRdb re-called the PCR reads with MiXCR, one entry per CDR3 protein. The sample holds about 760,000 distinct CDR3 sequences; less than 35% are singletons and the top ten take around 0.56%. This clonotype came up a few times. Its antigen is as yet unknown. Trimming removed 0 bases from V and 2 bases from J; junction bases left unmatched: 7. This CDR3 has 17 residues. Germline V CDR1 and CDR2: LGHNA, YSLEER. The source material was blood. The source of this sequence is a girl aged 5 to 17 with multiple sclerosis. V is TRBV4-3 and J is TRBJ2-7, with 10 nucleotides matching TRBD2. CDR3 in amino acids: CASSQDLRTSGTYEQYF. For the CDR3, the DNA is TGCGCCAGCAGCCAAGATCTCAGAACTAGCGGGACCTACGAGCAGTACTTC.